Detailed here is one TCR beta chain. The V end was cut by 0 bases, the J end by 4 bases, with 12 bases between. The germline V gene has CDR1 SGHAT and CDR2 FQNNGV. This CDR3 has 16 amino acids. Original methodology: Reference gene primer amplification gave nucleated cell count estimates. Assay used: immunoSEQ multiplex PCR; TCRdb lists only in-frame clones, some missing. The V and J calls and clone size were taken over from that table, and D and trimming were inferred from the DNA. The sample yields 93,000 or so clones, around nine tenths seen once. This entry comes from a study of blood T cell repertoires in COVID-19. Study in general: Sites in the United States, Italy and Spain provided acute and convalescent COVID-19 samples. T cells, B-cell-depleted T cells, or PBMCs supplied cDNA or gDNA.

Sequenced input: peripheral blood. The chain has TRBV11-2 and TRBJ2-2, with D maybe TRBD1 (6 bases). The receptor was derived from a human donor in a cohort sampled during active COVID-19. Here the CDR3 DNA reads TGTGCCAGCAGCTTAGATCCAGGGGTGAGCACCGGGGAGCTGTTTTTT. Encoded protein: CASSLDPGVSTGELFF.